The clone carrying this T cell receptor beta chain was picked up a small number of times. Its antigen is unidentified. The data originate from a study of vaccination effects on CD4 cells after COVID-19. The overall study: Post-vaccine draws lagged the second dose by a median of 72 days.

The CDR3 covers 13 residues. From germline, CDR1 is SGHTA and CDR2 FQGTGA. Trimming removed 0 bases from V and 6 bases from J, with 3 bases in between. Libraries were prepared by immunoSEQ multiplex PCR; TCRdb keeps only in-frame clonotypes and omits some of them. Of approximately 30,000 clones detected, 83% appear once; the ten largest clones hold 1.4% to 1.5%. Study-wide results and caveats: The study found marked clonal contraction of infection- and vaccine-induced clones late after vaccination.

Pools of viral peptides were used by the ViraFEST assay to expand antigen-specific CD4+ T cells ahead of sequencing. When around nine days of culture had elapsed, CD4+ T cells were isolated. Each participant was given two doses of one vaccine (BNT162b2 or mRNA-1273). Cultures of under 2.5 million PBMC per well contained around 10 IU/ml IL-2 plus 10 ug/ml peptides. Cultures got half-medium changes with IL-2 on days 3 and 7. The sequence was obtained from a human donor who received a COVID-19 vaccine. Some clones in this sample may be carry-over from other donors' samples. Material: CD4+ T cells from PBMCs cultured with HCoV-NL63 spike peptides, obtained after COVID-19 vaccination. The genes are TRBV7-3 and TRBJ1-6, with D uncertain. This CDR3 is CASSLTGNSPLHF. The CDR3 nucleotides read TGTGCCAGCAGCTTAACGGGTAATTCACCCCTCCACTTT.